This paragraph covers one T cell receptor beta chain sequence. As yet, its antigen is unknown. No conserved phenylalanine or tryptophan ends this CDR3, so it is likely a read error. Axillary draining lymph nodes of breast cancer patients supplied the node samples. Germline V CDR1 and CDR2: DFQATT, SNEGSKA (reference sequence). CDR3 length: 14 amino acids. Trimming cost V 0 bases and J 7 bases, with 13 bases left between them. The data were taken from a study of breast tumors, draining lymph nodes, adjacent tissues. Overall study results and limits: Tumors had less TCR diversity than lymph nodes, more than nontumor tissue.

TCRdb redid the calling of the multiplex PCR reads with MiXCR, one entry per CDR3 protein. The sample has approximately 170,000 distinct CDR3 sequences; about 33% are singletons. This chain uses TRBV20-1 with TRBJ1-5, with no clear D. Material for sequencing was axillary lymph node tissue. This TCR was sampled from a female donor with breast cancer. Some clones in this sample may be carry-over from other donors' samples. CDR3 in DNA: TGCAGTGCTAGAGAAAGACACATTGGACAGCCCCAGCATGGT. It yields the protein CSARERHIGQPQHG.